This T cell receptor beta chain was identified in a study of blood T cell repertoires in COVID-19 (dated by TCRdb to the early 2020s). About the full investigation: The collaborator samples originated in the United States, Italy and Spain and spanned the acute and convalescent phases of COVID-19. The prospective study material was composed of cDNA or gDNA derived from T cells, B-cell-depleted T cells, or PBMCs. The dataset comprised deeply sampled blood TCRbeta repertoires from subjects exposed to, actively infected with, or recovered from COVID-19. The repertoires were released in a freely available public database meant as a resource for research on the immune response to SARS-CoV-2. Samples were obtained from the ongoing ImmuneRACE study (first 160 participants) and from 1,254 subjects provided by 6 global collaborators. Nearly every sample came with metadata listing a de-identified subject ID, COVID-19 status, age in years and sex. Where HLA class I and class II types were available, the types were taken from metadata supplied by the sample provider, not from assay-based typing. Overall study results and their limits: The quantity of clinical and demographic metadata differed by source and by participant and was supplied without curation.

Whole blood was collected in K2EDTA tubes by collaborating institutions according to the institutions' own protocols. For TCRbeta analysis, collaborators shipped samples in one of three forms: frozen whole blood, isolated PBMCs, or DNA extracted from either of those sample types. The CDR3 sequence holds 16 residues, the cysteine and phenylalanine included. Kept here is only the CDR3 DNA, which spans 48 bases and is read in frame from base 1. From a lookup of the germline V gene, CDR1 and CDR2 are SGHRS and YFSETQ. Trimming leaves V shorter by 0 bases and J shorter by 8 bases, with the junction holding 10 bases beyond the gene matches. TCRbeta CDR3 regions were amplified from genomic DNA using the immunoSEQ Assay, a bias-controlled multiplex PCR. Under the source paper's analysis protocol: Nucleated cell counts per sample were estimated from amplification of reference gene primers within the assay. To quantify the absolute abundance of each unique TCRbeta CDR3 rearrangement, sequence reads were collapsed and filtered. For each sample, productive Simpson clonality was calculated by taking the square root of Simpson's diversity index across productive rearrangements. What TCRdb holds here is the immuneACCESS table cut down to in-frame rearrangements. Part of the clones is not present; checked against another copy, under half of the missing clones reflect an unresolved V gene, and the others are unexplained. From that table come the V and J calls and clone size; the DNA was used to work out D and trimming. Within this sample are more than 200,000 clones, with roughly 82% of them counted one time only. The top ten clonotypes cover roughly 4.6% of the sample.

Notes on this clone: Its antigen is still unknown. Base qualities are not at hand, and no much larger clone is one base apart.

Sequencing was done on a sample of peripheral blood. This clonotype was obtained from a woman older than 75 with active or convalescent COVID-19. Here the chain combines TRBV5-1 and TRBJ2-4, and 8 bases in between align with TRBD2. This receptor has the CDR3 CASSLEGPGGPHIQYF. The nucleotides are TGCGCCAGCAGCTTGGAAGGTCCGGGGGGGCCGCACATTCAGTACTTC.